Presented here are 6 T cell receptor beta chains from one specimen sequenced in a study of blood T cells in healthy people across ages (dated by TCRdb to between 2015 and 2016). Preparation of the library involved 5' RACE. The sequencer was an Illumina HiSeq 2500. The second PCR ran for roughly 7 to 11 cycles and used a J-beta primer mix along with a sample-barcoded 5' primer. In TCRdb, the public reads were trimmed at Q25 with fastp and aligned with MiXCR, with productive beta chains retained. Records with the same CDR3 protein are collapsed into one entry carrying the most frequent genes and DNA. The sample profile shows under 1,000,000 distinct CDR3 sequences; 46% of them were found once. The top ten clonotypes cover over 15% of the sample. The sample taken for sequencing was blood. The receptors stem from a man older than 75 in good health.

The rearrangement joins TRBV7-9 to TRBJ2-1, with TRBD2 identical over 12 bases. Germline-derived CDR1 and CDR2 are SEHNR and FQNEAQ (reference sequence). V gave up 5 bases and J gave up 8 bases; unmatched junction bases: 7. The CDR3 contains 15 residues. CDR3 bases: TGTGCCAGCAGCCCTACTAGCGGGAGGCCGGATGAGCAGTTCTTC. This translates into CASSPTSGRPDEQFF.

This rearrangement joins TRBV29-1 to TRBJ2-5; D is ambiguous. The CDR3 extends over 12 amino acids. With 4 bases removed from V and 2 bases from J, the gap between germline ends came to 8 bases. Per the germline V gene, CDR1 is SQVTM and CDR2 is ANQGSEA. This CDR3 is CSVVYNQETQYF. The CDR3 coding sequence is TGCAGCGTTGTATATAATCAAGAGACCCAGTACTTC.

To note about this clonotype: Compared with germline, one end of the junction differs, possibly owing to a read error. The rearrangement uses TRBV29-1 and TRBJ2-3; 10 bases are a match to TRBD2. Germline CDR1 SQVTM, CDR2 ANQGSEA. The CDR3 is 13 residues long. CDR3 sequence reads: CGLVAGGTGTQYF. The CDR3 DNA follows: TGCGGCCTTGTAGCGGGGGGCACAGGTACGCAGTATTTT.

The V and J genes are TRBV18 and TRBJ2-7; TRBD1 aligns across 8 bases. With the DNA end fitting TRBJ2-5 better, the J assignment may be wrong. Germline V lookup: CDR1 KGHSH, CDR2 LQKENI. The CDR3 covers 15 residues. The CDR3 spells CASSPRQGSDETQYF. The CDR3 bases are TGTGCCAGCTCACCAAGACAGGGGTCGGATGAGACCCAGTACTTC.

The chain employs TRBV3-1 and TRBJ2-7, with 8 bases lining up with TRBD1. CDR1 LGHDT and CDR2 YNNKEL come from the germline V gene (reference sequence). This CDR3 is 13 amino acids long. V lost 2 bases, J lost 7 bases, and 4 bases stayed unmatched. The CDR3 sequence is CASSQQGAGEQYF. CDR3 DNA: TGTGCCAGCAGCCAACAGGGGGCCGGGGAGCAGTACTTC.

This rearrangement joins TRBV7-2 to TRBJ2-2, with D unclear. The CDR3 consists of 13 residues. CDR1 and CDR2 (germline): SGHTA, FQGNSA. The V end lost 5 bases, the J end lost 2 bases, and 6 bases lay between the germline ends. The CDR3 DNA sequence: TGTGCCAGCAGCCTCTATAACACCGGGGAGCTGTTTTTT. It specifies CASSLYNTGELFF.